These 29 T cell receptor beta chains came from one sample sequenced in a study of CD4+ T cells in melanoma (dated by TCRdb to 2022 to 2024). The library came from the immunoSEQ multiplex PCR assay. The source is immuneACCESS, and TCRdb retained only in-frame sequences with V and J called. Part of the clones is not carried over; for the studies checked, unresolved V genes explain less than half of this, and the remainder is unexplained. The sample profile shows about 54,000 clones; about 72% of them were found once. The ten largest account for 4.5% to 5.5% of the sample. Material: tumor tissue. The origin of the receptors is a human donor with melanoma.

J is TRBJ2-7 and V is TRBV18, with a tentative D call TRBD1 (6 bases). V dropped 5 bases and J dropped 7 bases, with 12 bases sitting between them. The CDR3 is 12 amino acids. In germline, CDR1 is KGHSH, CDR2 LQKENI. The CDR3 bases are TGTGCCAGCTCAAAACAGGGTCGGGAGCAGTACTTC. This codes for CASSKQGREQYF.

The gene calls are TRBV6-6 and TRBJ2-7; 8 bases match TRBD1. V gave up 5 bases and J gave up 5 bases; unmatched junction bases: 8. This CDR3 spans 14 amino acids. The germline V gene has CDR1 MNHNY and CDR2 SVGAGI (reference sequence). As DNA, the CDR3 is TGTGCCAGCAGTACCCGGGACAGGACCCACGAGCAGTACTTC. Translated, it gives CASSTRDRTHEQYF.

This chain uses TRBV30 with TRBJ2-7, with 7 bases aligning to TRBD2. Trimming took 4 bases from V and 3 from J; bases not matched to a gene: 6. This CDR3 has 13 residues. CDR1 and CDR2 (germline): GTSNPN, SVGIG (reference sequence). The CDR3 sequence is CAWIGSGFYEQYF. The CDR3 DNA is TGTGCCTGGATAGGTAGCGGGTTCTACGAGCAGTACTTC.

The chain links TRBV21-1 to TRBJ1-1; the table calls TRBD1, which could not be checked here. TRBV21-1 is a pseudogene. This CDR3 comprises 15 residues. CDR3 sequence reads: CASTPGQKNNTEAFF. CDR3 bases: TGTGCCAGCACCCCGGGACAGAAAAACAACACTGAAGCTTTCTTT.

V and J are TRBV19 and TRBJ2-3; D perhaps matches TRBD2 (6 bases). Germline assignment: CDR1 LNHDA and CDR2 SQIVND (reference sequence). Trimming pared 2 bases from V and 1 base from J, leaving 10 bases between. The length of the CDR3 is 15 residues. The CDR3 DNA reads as TGTGCCAGTAGTATACGTGGAGGGCGCACAGATACGCAGTATTTT. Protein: CASSIRGGRTDTQYF.

In DNA form, the CDR3 reads TGTGCCAGCAGTCCGGGACTGCTGGAGGAGACCCAGTACTTC. Amino acids: CASSPGLLEETQYF. The rearrangement joins TRBV28 to TRBJ2-5, with D possibly being TRBD2 (6 bases). Trimming stripped 5 bases from V and 5 bases from J, with 15 bases between. This CDR3 has 14 residues. Looked up from germline, CDR1 is MDHEN and CDR2 is SYDVKM.

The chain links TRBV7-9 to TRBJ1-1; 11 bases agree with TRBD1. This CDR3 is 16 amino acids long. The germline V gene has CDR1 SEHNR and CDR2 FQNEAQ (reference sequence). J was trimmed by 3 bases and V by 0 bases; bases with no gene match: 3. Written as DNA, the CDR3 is TGTGCCAGCAGCTTAGCCGGGACAGGGGGATACACTGAAGCTTTCTTT. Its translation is CASSLAGTGGYTEAFF.

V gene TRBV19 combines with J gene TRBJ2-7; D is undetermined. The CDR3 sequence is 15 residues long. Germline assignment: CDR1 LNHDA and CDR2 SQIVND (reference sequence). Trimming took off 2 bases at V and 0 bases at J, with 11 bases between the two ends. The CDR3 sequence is CASSIRGGNSYEQYF. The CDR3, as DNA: TGTGCCAGTAGTATAAGAGGTGGGAACTCCTACGAGCAGTACTTC.

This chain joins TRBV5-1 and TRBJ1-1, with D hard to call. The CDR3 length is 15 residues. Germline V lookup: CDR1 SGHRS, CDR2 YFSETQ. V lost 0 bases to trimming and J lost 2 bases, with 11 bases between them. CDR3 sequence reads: CASSLDDEPNTEAFF. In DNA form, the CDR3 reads TGCGCCAGCAGCTTGGATGATGAGCCTAACACTGAAGCTTTCTTT.

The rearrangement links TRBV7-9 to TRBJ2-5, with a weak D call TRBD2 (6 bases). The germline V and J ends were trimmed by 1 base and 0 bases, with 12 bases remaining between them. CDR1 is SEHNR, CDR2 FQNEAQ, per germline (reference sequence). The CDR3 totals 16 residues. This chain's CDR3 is CASSLEASVYQETQYF. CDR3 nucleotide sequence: TGTGCCAGCAGCTTAGAGGCTAGCGTGTACCAAGAGACCCAGTACTTC.

DNA of the CDR3: TGCGCCAGCAGCTTGGCGGGGGTTGGCTCACCCCTCCACTTT. It codes for CASSLAGVGSPLHF. This chain links TRBV5-1 with TRBJ1-6, with D perhaps TRBD1 (5 bases). V dropped 0 bases and J dropped 10 bases, with 11 bases sitting between them. The germline gives CDR1 SGHRS, CDR2 YFSETQ. CDR3 size: 14 residues.

CDR3 DNA sequence: TGTGCCAGCAGCTTGACAGACCCGAACACCGGGGAGCTGTTTTTT. This sequence encodes CASSLTDPNTGELFF. The chain employs TRBV7-6 and TRBJ2-2; the D gene is possibly TRBD1 (5 bases). CDR1 SGHVS and CDR2 FNYEAQ come from the germline V gene. The CDR3 totals 15 residues. V lost 3 bases and J lost 0, with 8 bases in between. The complete variable domain, with remaining parts taken from reference TRBV7-6 and TRBJ2-2, reads GAGVSQSPRYKVTKRGQDVALRCDPISGHVSLYWYRQALGQGPEFLTYFNYEAQQDKSGLPNDRFSAERPEGSISTLTIQRTEQRDSAMYRCASSLTDPNTGELFFGEGSRLTVL.

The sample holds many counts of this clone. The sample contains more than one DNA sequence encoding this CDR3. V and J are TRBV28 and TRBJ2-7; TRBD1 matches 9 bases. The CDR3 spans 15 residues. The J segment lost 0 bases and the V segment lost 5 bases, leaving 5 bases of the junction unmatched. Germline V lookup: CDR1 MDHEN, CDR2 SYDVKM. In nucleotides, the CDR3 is TGTGCCAGCAGTCCCGGGACAGGGAGCTCCTACGAGCAGTACTTC. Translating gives CASSPGTGSSYEQYF.

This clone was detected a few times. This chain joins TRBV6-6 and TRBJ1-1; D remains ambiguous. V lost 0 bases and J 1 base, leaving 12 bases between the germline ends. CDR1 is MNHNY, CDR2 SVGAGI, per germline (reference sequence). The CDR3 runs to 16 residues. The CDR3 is CASSYSTSTRNTEAFF. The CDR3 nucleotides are TGTGCCAGCAGTTACTCAACTTCGACGAGGAACACTGAAGCTTTCTTT.

In DNA form, the CDR3 reads TGTGCCAGCAGCTTGGGGGTTCAGCACTCTGGAAACACCATATATTTT. Translating it yields CASSLGVQHSGNTIYF. This rearrangement joins TRBV5-6 to TRBJ1-3; the D is unclear. Germline values: CDR1 SGHDT, CDR2 YYEEEE. The CDR3 loop spans 16 amino acids. V lost 0 bases, J lost 0 bases, and 10 bases lay in between.

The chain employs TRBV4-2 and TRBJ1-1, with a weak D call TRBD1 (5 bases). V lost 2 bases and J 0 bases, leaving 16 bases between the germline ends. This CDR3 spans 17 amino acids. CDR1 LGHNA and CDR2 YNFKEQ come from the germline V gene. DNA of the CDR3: TGTGCCAGCAGCCAATTAGGAGAGACAGCCATGAACACTGAAGCTTTCTTT. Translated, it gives CASSQLGETAMNTEAFF.

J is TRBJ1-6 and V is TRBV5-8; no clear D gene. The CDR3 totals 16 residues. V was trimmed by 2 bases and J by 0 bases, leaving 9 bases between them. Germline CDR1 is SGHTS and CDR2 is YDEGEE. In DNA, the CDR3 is TGTGCCAGCAGCTTCCTTTTCAGCTCCTATAATTCACCCCTCCACTTT. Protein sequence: CASSFLFSSYNSPLHF.

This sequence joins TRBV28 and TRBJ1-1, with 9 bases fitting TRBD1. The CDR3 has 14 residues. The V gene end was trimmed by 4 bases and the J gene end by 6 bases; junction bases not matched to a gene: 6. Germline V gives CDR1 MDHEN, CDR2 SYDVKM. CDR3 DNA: TGTGCCAGCAGTTCCCTACAGGGGGCGGCTGAAGCTTTCTTT. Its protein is CASSSLQGAAEAFF.

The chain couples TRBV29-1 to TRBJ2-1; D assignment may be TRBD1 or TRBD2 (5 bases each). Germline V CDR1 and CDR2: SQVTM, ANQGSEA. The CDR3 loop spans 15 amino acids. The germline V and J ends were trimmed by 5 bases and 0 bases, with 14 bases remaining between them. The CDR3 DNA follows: TGCAGCGTTTCCACACCGGGGCACTCCTACAATGAGCAGTTCTTC. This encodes CSVSTPGHSYNEQFF.

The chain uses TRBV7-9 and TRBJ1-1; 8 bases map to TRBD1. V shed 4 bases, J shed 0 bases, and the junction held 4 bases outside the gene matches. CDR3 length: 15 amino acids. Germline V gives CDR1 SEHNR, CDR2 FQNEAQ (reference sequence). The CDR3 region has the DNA TGTGCCAGCAGCTCGAACAGGGGGGTGAACACTGAAGCTTTCTTT. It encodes CASSSNRGVNTEAFF. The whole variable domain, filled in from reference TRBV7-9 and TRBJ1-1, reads DTGVSQNPRHKITKRGQNVTFRCDPISEHNRLYWYRQTLGQGPEFLTYFQNEAQLEKSRLLSDRFSAERPKGSFSTLEIQRTEQGDSAMYLCASSSNRGVNTEAFFGQGTRLTVV.

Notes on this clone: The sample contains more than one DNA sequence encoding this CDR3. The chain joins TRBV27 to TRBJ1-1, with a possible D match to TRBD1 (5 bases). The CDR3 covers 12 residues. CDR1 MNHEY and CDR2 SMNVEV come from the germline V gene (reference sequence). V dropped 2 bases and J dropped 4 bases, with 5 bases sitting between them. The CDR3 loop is CASSLTGTEAFF. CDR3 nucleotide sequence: TGTGCCAGCAGTTTAACAGGCACTGAAGCTTTCTTT.

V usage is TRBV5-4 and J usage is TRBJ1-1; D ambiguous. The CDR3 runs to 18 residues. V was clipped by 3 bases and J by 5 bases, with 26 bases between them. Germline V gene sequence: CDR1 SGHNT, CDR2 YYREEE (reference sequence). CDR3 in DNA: TGTGCCAGCAGCTCCAACTACCAAGACTTCAGGATGTATACTGAAGCTTTCTTT. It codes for CASSSNYQDFRMYTEAFF.

For the CDR3, the DNA is TGCGCCAGCACCCAGGCCCCTGGGAACACTGAAGCTTTCTTT. Its protein is CASTQAPGNTEAFF. The chain links TRBV5-1 to TRBJ1-1; D is uncertain. The length of the CDR3 is 14 residues. From germline, CDR1 is SGHRS and CDR2 YFSETQ. The ends were cut back, 6 bases at V and 1 base at J, with 13 bases in the middle.

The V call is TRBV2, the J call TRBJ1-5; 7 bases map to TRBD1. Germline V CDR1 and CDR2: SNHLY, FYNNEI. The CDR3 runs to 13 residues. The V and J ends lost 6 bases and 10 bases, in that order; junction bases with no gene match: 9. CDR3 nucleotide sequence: TGTGCCAGCAGGGGACAGACACTCGGTCCCCAGCATTTT. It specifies CASRGQTLGPQHF.

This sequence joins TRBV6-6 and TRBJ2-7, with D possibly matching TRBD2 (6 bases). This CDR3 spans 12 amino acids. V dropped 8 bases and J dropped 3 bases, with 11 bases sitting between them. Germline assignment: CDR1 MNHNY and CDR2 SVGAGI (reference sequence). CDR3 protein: CASGGDLYEQYF. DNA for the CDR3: TGTGCCAGCGGCGGGGATCTCTACGAGCAGTACTTC.

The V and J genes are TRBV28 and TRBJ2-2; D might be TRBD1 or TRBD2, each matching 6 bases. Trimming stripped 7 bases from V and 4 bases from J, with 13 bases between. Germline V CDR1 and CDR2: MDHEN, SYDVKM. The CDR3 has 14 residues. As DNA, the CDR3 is TGTGCCAGCAACCAGGGGAGGTCCACCGGGGAGCTGTTTTTT. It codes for CASNQGRSTGELFF.

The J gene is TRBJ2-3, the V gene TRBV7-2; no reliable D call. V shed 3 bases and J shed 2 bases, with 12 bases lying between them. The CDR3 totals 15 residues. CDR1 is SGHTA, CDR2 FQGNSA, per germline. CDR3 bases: TGTGCCAGCAGCTTTTCCCACACTATCACAGATACGCAGTATTTT. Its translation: CASSFSHTITDTQYF.

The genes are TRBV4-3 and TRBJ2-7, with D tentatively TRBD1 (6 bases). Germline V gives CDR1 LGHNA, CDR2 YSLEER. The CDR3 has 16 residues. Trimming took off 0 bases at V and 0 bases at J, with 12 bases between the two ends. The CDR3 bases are TGCGCCAGCAGCCAAGATGAGGGGGTCTACTCCTACGAGCAGTACTTC. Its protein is CASSQDEGVYSYEQYF.

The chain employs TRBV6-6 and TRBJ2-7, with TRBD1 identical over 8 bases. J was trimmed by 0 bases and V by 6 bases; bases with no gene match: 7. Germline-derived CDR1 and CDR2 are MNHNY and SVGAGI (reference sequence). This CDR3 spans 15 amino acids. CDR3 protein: CASRPGTGASYEQYF. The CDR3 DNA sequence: TGTGCCAGCAGGCCAGGGACAGGAGCCTCCTACGAGCAGTACTTC.